The 10 T cell receptor beta chains below were found in one sample sequenced in a study of response to subunit inactivated influenza vaccine. TCRdb re-called the RT-PCR reads through MiXCR, storing one row per CDR3 protein. The table records about 650,000 distinct CDR3 sequences, about 15% of them present only once. The sample was PBMCs from blood, taken 14 to 15 days before vaccination. Receptors originate from a man between 45 and 60 years old who received an inactivated influenza vaccine.

The chain recombines TRBV4-2 with TRBJ1-1, with a possible D match to TRBD1 (6 bases). Per the germline V gene, CDR1 is LGHNA and CDR2 is YNFKEQ. The CDR3 sequence is 16 residues long. Trimming cost V 0 bases and J 5 bases, with 16 bases left between them. Here the CDR3 reads CASSQEWRGLGTEAFF. CDR3 DNA: TGTGCCAGCAGCCAAGAGTGGCGGGGGCTTGGGACTGAAGCTTTCTTT.

The chain has TRBV6-5 and TRBJ2-1; possible D gene TRBD1, 6 bases. Trimming shortened V by 4 bases and J by 5 bases, and 24 bases separated the two germline ends. The CDR3 covers 18 residues. The germline CDR1 and CDR2 sequences are MNHEY and SVGAGI. In DNA, the CDR3 is TGTGCCAGCAGTTCATTCCCCCCCGGACAGACAAGAAACAATGAGCAGTTCTTC. It codes for CASSSFPPGQTRNNEQFF.

This clonotype was seen a few times. V gene TRBV5-1 combines with J gene TRBJ1-1; TRBD1 matches 9 bases. V shed 2 bases, J shed 5 bases, and the junction held 7 bases outside the gene matches. The CDR3 consists of 15 residues. Per the germline V gene, CDR1 is SGHRS and CDR2 is YFSETQ. The CDR3 loop is CASSFLQGASTEAFF. In DNA, the CDR3 is TGCGCCAGCAGCTTTTTACAGGGGGCAAGTACTGAAGCTTTCTTT.

The chain has TRBV20-1 and TRBJ1-1; D unresolved. Germline CDR1 and CDR2: DFQATT and SNEGSKA (reference sequence). The CDR3 contains 13 residues. V dropped 6 bases and J dropped 0 bases, with 11 bases sitting between them. The CDR3 nucleotides are TGCAGTGCCCTAACACTCATGAACACTGAAGCTTTCTTT. Its protein is CSALTLMNTEAFF.

In this sample, this clonotype turned up a few times. The chain employs TRBV29-1 and TRBJ2-5; 11 bases line up with TRBD1. With 4 bases clipped from V and 5 bases from J, the junction kept 12 bases outside the gene matches. The CDR3 sequence is 16 residues long. CDR1 and CDR2 from the germline V gene are SQVTM and ANQGSEA. This CDR3 is CSVVKLGQGAGETQYF. CDR3 DNA: TGCAGCGTTGTGAAATTAGGACAGGGGGCTGGTGAGACCCAGTACTTC.

This clonotype has more than one count but fewer than ten. The chain combines TRBV14 with TRBJ2-1; 12 bases are shared with TRBD2. CDR3 length: 14 residues. The V gene end was trimmed by 8 bases and the J gene end by 8 bases; junction bases not matched to a gene: 7. Germline assignment: CDR1 SGHDN and CDR2 FVKESK. The CDR3 nucleotides are TGTGCCAGCGGTCGACTAGCGGGAGTCCATGAGCAGTTCTTC. Protein sequence: CASGRLAGVHEQFF.

The rearrangement links TRBV5-1 to TRBJ2-2, with 16 nucleotides matching TRBD2. Trimming removed 0 bases from V and 3 bases from J; junction bases left unmatched: 2. CDR1 SGHRS and CDR2 YFSETQ come from the germline V gene. The CDR3 is 18 residues long. The DNA for the CDR3 is TGCGCCAGCAGCTTGGAGGGACTAGCGGGAGGGTACACCGGGGAGCTGTTTTTT. Residues: CASSLEGLAGGYTGELFF.

The rearrangement uses TRBV29-1 and TRBJ2-7, with 7 bases identical to TRBD2. The CDR3 has 15 amino acids. The V gene's germline CDR1 is SQVTM and CDR2 ANQGSEA. Trimming cost V 0 bases and J 0 bases; bases outside gene matches: 5. CDR3 in DNA: TGCAGCGTTGAAGACGCCGGGGGGAGCTCCTACGAGCAGTACTTC. Protein product: CSVEDAGGSSYEQYF.

The J gene is TRBJ2-1, the V gene TRBV9; maybe TRBD2 (6 bases). CDR1 SGDLS and CDR2 YYNGEE come from the germline V gene. V lost 4 bases, J lost 3 bases, and 20 bases lay in between. This CDR3 is 17 amino acids long. CDR3 nucleotides: TGTGCCAGCAGCCTAGACGTGGGGGGTAAGGACTACAATGAGCAGTTCTTC. This codes for CASSLDVGGKDYNEQFF.

This clonotype was picked up a small number of times. The chain couples TRBV2 to TRBJ2-1; D gene uncertain. The V and J ends lost 9 bases and 0 bases respectively, with 6 bases between them. Germline V CDR1 and CDR2: SNHLY, FYNNEI. CDR3 length equals 12 residues. CDR3 DNA: TGTGCCAGGGGAACCTCCTACAATGAGCAGTTCTTC. Translation gives CARGTSYNEQFF.